The 27 T cell receptor beta chains reported below all come from one sample, sequenced in a study of early T cells in non-severe SARS-CoV-2 infection. One entry per CDR3 protein results from TCRdb running MiXCR on the 5' RACE reads. The repertoire holds over 55,000 distinct CDR3 sequences, with about 10% as singletons. Sequenced material: whole blood. The receptors come from an adult who was a healthcare worker with PCR-confirmed SARS-CoV-2 infection or an uninfected control (not recorded which).

This clonotype appeared many times. V and J are TRBV7-3 and TRBJ2-1; the D is unclear. Germline CDR1 and CDR2: SGHTA and FQGTGA. The CDR3 is 16 residues long. Trimming cost V 1 base and J 0 bases, with 10 bases left between them. The CDR3 DNA sequence: TGTGCCAGCAGCTTAAACGCGTTAACCTCCTACAATGAGCAGTTCTTC. Encoded protein: CASSLNALTSYNEQFF.

This chain uses TRBV9 with TRBJ2-3, with TRBD2 matching 8 bases. Germline loops: CDR1 SGDLS, CDR2 YYNGEE. V lost 1 base, J lost 4 bases, and 5 bases stayed unmatched. The CDR3 is 15 residues long. The CDR3 DNA sequence: TGTGCCAGCAGCGTATATCAAGCGGGAGCAGATACGCAGTATTTT. Translation gives CASSVYQAGADTQYF.

Only a few counts were recorded for this clonotype. V is TRBV6-2 or TRBV6-3 and J is TRBJ1-2; D call uncertain. Trimming removed 3 bases from V and 5 bases from J, with 22 bases in between. Germline lookup yields CDR1 MNHEY and CDR2 SVGEGT. The CDR3 is 17 amino acids. CDR3 protein: CASSYKSREGPGYGYTF. CDR3 DNA sequence: TGTGCCAGCAGTTATAAAAGTCGTGAAGGGCCCGGGTATGGCTACACCTTC.

This clonotype was detected a few times. The rearrangement joins TRBV24-1 to TRBJ2-5; weak D call: TRBD1 (5 bases). The CDR3 runs 15 residues. Per the germline V gene, CDR1 is KGHDR and CDR2 is SFDVKD. The V and J ends lost 4 bases and 0 bases respectively, with 11 bases between them. The CDR3 DNA reads as TGTGCCACCAGTGACGTGACAGAGTACCAAGAGACCCAGTACTTC. It encodes CATSDVTEYQETQYF.

This clonotype was counted at least ten times. DNA of the CDR3: TGTGCCAGCAGCTTATCTAGCCGGGGCAATGAGCAGTTCTTC. Amino acid sequence: CASSLSSRGNEQFF. The V call is TRBV7-2, the J call TRBJ2-1, with a possible D match to TRBD2 (5 bases). The CDR3 is 14 amino acids. Germline CDR1 is SGHTA and CDR2 is FQGNSA. V lost 2 bases and J lost 6, with 11 bases in between.

At least ten counts were recorded for this clonotype. The junction departs from germline at one end; a sequencing error may be responsible. This rearrangement joins TRBV20-1 to TRBJ2-3; TRBD2 agrees at 9 bases. The CDR3 is made up of 14 amino acids. From germline, CDR1 is DFQATT and CDR2 SNEGSKA (reference sequence). The CDR3 DNA reads TGCAGTGCTAAGAAGGGACTAGCCACAGATACGCAGTTTTTT. Amino acid sequence: CSAKKGLATDTQFF.

This clonotype showed up just a few times. This chain joins TRBV5-4 and TRBJ2-6, with a weak D call TRBD2 (6 bases). The germline V gene encodes CDR1 SGHNT and CDR2 YYREEE (reference sequence). Deletions cut 0 bases from V and 0 bases from J, with 10 bases between. The CDR3 covers 17 residues. The CDR3 coding sequence is TGTGCCAGCAGCTTGGCCGTCGGGGGCTCTGGGGCCAACGTCCTGACTTTC. Translating gives CASSLAVGGSGANVLTF.

This clonotype showed up many times. V usage is TRBV29-1 and J usage is TRBJ2-7; D is perhaps TRBD2 (5 bases). The length of the CDR3 is 14 residues. Germline loops: CDR1 SQVTM, CDR2 ANQGSEA. Trimming removed 4 bases at V and 5 bases at J, with 18 bases between. This chain's CDR3 is CSVAGFEGTDEQYF. The DNA for the CDR3 is TGCAGCGTTGCGGGATTTGAGGGAACGGACGAGCAGTACTTC.

This chain joins TRBV7-3 and TRBJ1-1; TRBD1 agrees at 7 bases. This CDR3 has 14 amino acids. Trimming took 6 bases from V and 0 from J; bases not matched to a gene: 4. In germline, CDR1 is SGHTA, CDR2 FQGTGA. CDR3 sequence (DNA): TGTGCCAGCAGTCCAGGGGGTATGAACACTGAAGCTTTCTTT. The encoded protein is CASSPGGMNTEAFF.

This clonotype was detected many times. The rearrangement uses TRBV7-3 and TRBJ2-1; 7 nucleotides align to TRBD2. This CDR3 comprises 15 residues. Trimming at V came to 5 bases and at J to 5 bases, leaving 9 bases not matched to a gene. CDR1 SGHTA and CDR2 FQGTGA come from the germline V gene. The DNA for the CDR3 is TGTGCCAGCAGCCTACAACTAGCGCTCAACAATGAGCAGTTCTTC. Its protein is CASSLQLALNNEQFF.

This CDR3 reads CASSTHDSLANTGELFF. CDR3 sequence (DNA): TGTGCCAGCAGTACCCACGACAGCCTCGCGAACACCGGGGAGCTGTTTTTT. The chain carries TRBV27 and TRBJ2-2, with D possibly being TRBD1 (5 bases). Trimming pared 5 bases from V and 0 bases from J, leaving 16 bases between. Per germline, CDR1 MNHEY and CDR2 SMNVEV (reference sequence). The CDR3 has 17 amino acids.

This clonotype was counted many times. The chain is built from TRBV6-4 and TRBJ2-5, with 9 bases lining up with TRBD2. The V and J ends lost 3 bases and 10 bases, in that order; junction bases with no gene match: 6. The germline CDR1 and CDR2 sequences are MRHNA and SNTAGT. The CDR3 runs to 13 residues. The CDR3 region has the DNA TGTGCCAGCAGTGAGCCGGGACTAGCTCACCAGTACTTC. This sequence encodes CASSEPGLAHQYF.

This clonotype was found many times. V gene TRBV6-5 combines with J gene TRBJ1-6; tentative D call: TRBD1 (5 bases). Trimming removed 2 bases from V and 5 bases from J, with 13 bases in between. Looked up from germline, CDR1 is MNHEY and CDR2 is SVGAGI. The CDR3 is 16 residues long. CDR3 loop: CASSYDATDNNSPLHF. Here the CDR3 DNA reads TGTGCCAGCAGTTACGACGCGACAGATAATAATTCACCCCTCCACTTT.

The CDR3 reads CASSSLKAGGRREQFF. In DNA, the CDR3 is TGTGCCAGCAGTTCCCTCAAAGCGGGAGGGCGGCGGGAGCAGTTCTTC. This chain joins TRBV6-6 and TRBJ2-1, with 10 nucleotides matching TRBD2. Germline CDR1 reads MNHNY; CDR2 reads SVGAGI (reference sequence). The V and J ends lost 4 bases and 10 bases, in that order; junction bases with no gene match: 13. CDR3 length: 16 residues.

At least ten counts were recorded for this clonotype. The chain carries TRBV4-1 and TRBJ2-3, with 8 nucleotides matching TRBD2. The CDR3 contains 16 residues. Germline CDR1 reads MGHRA; CDR2 reads YSYEKL. The J segment lost 6 bases and the V segment lost 4 bases, leaving 12 bases of the junction unmatched. CDR3 loop: CASSPGDWAGGDTQYF. The CDR3, as DNA: TGCGCCAGCAGCCCCGGCGACTGGGCGGGAGGTGATACGCAGTATTTT.

This chain links TRBV27 with TRBJ2-6; D perhaps matches TRBD2 (5 bases). Germline V gene lookup returns CDR1 MNHEY and CDR2 SMNVEV (reference sequence). Deletions cut 8 bases from V and 0 bases from J, with 14 bases between. The CDR3 runs 16 residues. CDR3 bases: TGTGCCAGCCGCGGAGGACCCCCCTCTGGGGCCAACGTCCTGACTTTC. It encodes CASRGGPPSGANVLTF.

This clonotype appeared many times. The rearrangement links TRBV30 to TRBJ1-1; D gene unclear. CDR3 length: 12 residues. Between the trimmed V and J ends, which lost 3 bases and 1 base, there was a span of 6 bases. Germline V CDR1 and CDR2: GTSNPN, SVGIG (reference sequence). For the CDR3, the DNA is TGTGCCTGGAGCCGAGAGAACACTGAAGCTTTCTTT. Protein sequence: CAWSRENTEAFF.

As DNA, the CDR3 is TGTGCCAGCAGCCGAGTCGGGATGAACAATGAGCAGTTCTTC. Amino acid sequence: CASSRVGMNNEQFF. This rearrangement joins TRBV12-3 or TRBV12-4 to TRBJ2-1, with D perhaps TRBD2 (5 bases). Between the trimmed V and J ends, which lost 6 bases and 5 bases, there was a span of 14 bases. CDR3 length: 14 residues.

This clonotype was picked up many times. J is TRBJ2-2 and V is TRBV27; D is uncertain. Germline CDR1 and CDR2: MNHEY and SMNVEV (reference sequence). The CDR3 has 19 residues. The V end was cut by 4 bases, the J end by 1 base, with 22 bases between. The CDR3 sequence is CASSSYSLRAGGNTGELFF. For the CDR3, the DNA is TGTGCCAGCAGTTCATACTCTCTCCGAGCAGGTGGGAACACCGGGGAGCTGTTTTTT.

This clonotype was counted ten times or more. The J gene is TRBJ2-1, the V gene TRBV6-2 or TRBV6-3, with unresolved D. V shed 2 bases and J shed 7 bases, with 3 bases lying between them. Germline CDR1 and CDR2: MNHEY and SVGEGT. This CDR3 region has 11 residues. The CDR3 nucleotides read TGTGCCAGCAGTTACACAAATGAGCAGTTCTTC. Translating gives CASSYTNEQFF.

This clonotype was counted between two and nine times. The chain recombines TRBV18 with TRBJ1-5; possible D gene TRBD1, 5 bases. Germline V lookup: CDR1 KGHSH, CDR2 LQKENI. This CDR3 has 14 amino acids. Deletions cut 2 bases from V and 2 bases from J, with 7 bases between. The CDR3 loop reads CASSPAGGNQPQHF. CDR3 DNA: TGTGCCAGCTCACCAGCGGGGGGCAATCAGCCCCAGCATTTT.

In its sample, this clonotype was seen a few times. The chain employs TRBV7-2 and TRBJ1-6; no definite D call. Germline loops: CDR1 SGHTA, CDR2 FQGNSA. The length of the CDR3 is 13 residues. Trimming shortened V by 3 bases and J by 9 bases, and 9 bases separated the two germline ends. The CDR3 reads CASSLGPSSPLHF. CDR3 nucleotide sequence: TGTGCCAGCAGCTTGGGCCCGAGTTCACCCCTCCACTTT. The full variable domain, with the rest looked up from reference TRBV7-2 and TRBJ1-6, is GAGVSQSPSNKVTEKGKDVELRCDPISGHTALYWYRQSLGQGLEFLIYFQGNSAPDKSGLPSDRFSAERTGGSVSTLTIQRTQQEDSAVYLCASSLGPSSPLHFGNGTRLTVT.

The chain joins TRBV5-8 to TRBJ2-7, with D possibly matching TRBD1 (5 bases). The CDR3 consists of 13 residues. The V end was cut by 1 base, the J end by 5 bases, with 10 bases between. The germline gives CDR1 SGHTS, CDR2 YDEGEE. The CDR3 DNA reads TGTGCCAGCAGCTTGTTGGGCAGGGACGAGCAGTACTTC. Protein: CASSLLGRDEQYF.

This clonotype was counted ten times or more. The V call is TRBV20-1, the J call TRBJ2-1; TRBD2 agrees at 8 bases. The length of the CDR3 is 19 residues. V lost 5 bases, J lost 0 bases, and 18 bases stayed unmatched. Germline V lookup: CDR1 DFQATT, CDR2 SNEGSKA (reference sequence). The CDR3: CSAGSLAGLEIHSYNEQFF. The DNA of the CDR3 is TGCAGTGCTGGCTCGCTAGCGGGCCTCGAAATTCACTCCTACAATGAGCAGTTCTTC.

In its sample, this clonotype was seen many times. The chain uses TRBV4-1 and TRBJ2-2; D ambiguous. CDR1 is MGHRA and CDR2 is YSYEKL in the germline V gene. This CDR3 has 13 amino acids. Trimming took off 2 bases at V and 0 bases at J, with 1 base between the two ends. The chain's CDR3 is CASSQSNTGELFF. The CDR3 DNA sequence: TGCGCCAGCAGCCAATCGAACACCGGGGAGCTGTTTTTT.

In this sample, this clonotype turned up many times. The chain carries TRBV6-1 and TRBJ1-2; tentatively, D is TRBD1 (6 bases). The CDR3 has 19 amino acids. Trimming shortened V by 1 base and J by 3 bases, and 24 bases separated the two germline ends. The germline V gene has CDR1 MNHNS and CDR2 SASEGT. The CDR3 DNA follows: TGTGCCAGCAGTGAAGTGACAGGTGGTATGGCTCTCACCTACTATGGCTACACCTTC. It yields the protein CASSEVTGGMALTYYGYTF.

The table lists this clonotype with a few counts. This rearrangement joins TRBV7-9 to TRBJ2-5; 7 bases are a match to TRBD2. The CDR3 has 15 residues. In germline, CDR1 is SEHNR, CDR2 FQNEAQ (reference sequence). Losses at the gene ends were 4 bases for V and 1 base for J; bases not matched to a gene: 6. CDR3 in amino acids: CASSWGGRFQETQYF. CDR3 coding DNA: TGTGCCAGCAGCTGGGGGGGACGCTTCCAAGAGACCCAGTACTTC.